The rows below give T cell receptor beta chains drawn from one sample of a study of CD8+ T cells in alopecia areata. Assay: immunoSEQ multiplex PCR; the TCRdb copy retains only in-frame clones and omits some. The top ten clones hold over 6% of a sample with 15,000 to 20,000 clones, about 59% of them seen once. The sample was skin, taken at week 0. The receptor set was obtained from a human donor with alopecia areata. CDR3s include the opening cysteine and the closing phenylalanine or tryptophan. D genes are given only for firm matches. Clone size, where shown, is once, few, many, or a class for clones that have expanded.

j_gene,d_gene,v_gene,abundance,CDR3aa,CDR3nt
TRBJ1-2,-,TRBV18,-,CASSPYDSFYGYTF,TGTGCCAGCTCACCTTATGACAGCTTCTATGGCTACACCTTC
TRBJ2-3,TRBD1,TRBV7-8,few,CASSNTGGRADTQYF,TGTGCCAGCAGCAATACAGGGGGGCGGGCAGATACGCAGTATTTT
TRBJ2-4,TRBD2,TRBV9,-,CASSAPGGAKNIQYF,TGTGCCAGCAGCGCCCCGGGGGGAGCCAAAAACATTCAGTACTTC
TRBJ2-7,-,TRBV5-1,-,CASSFRPNTGTYEQYF,TGCGCCAGCAGCTTTCGGCCCAATACAGGGACCTACGAGCAGTACTTC
TRBJ2-1,TRBD2,TRBV4-1,few,CASSQGLAGANEQFF,TGCGCCAGCAGCCAAGGACTAGCGGGGGCGAATGAGCAGTTCTTC
TRBJ1-2,TRBD1,TRBV7-9,-,CASSLTGRYTF,TGTGCCAGCAGCTTGACAGGGCGCTACACCTTC
TRBJ1-2,TRBD1,TRBV6-6,-,CASSYSPGGQSYTF,TGTGCCAGCAGTTACTCACCAGGGGGCCAAAGCTACACCTTC
TRBJ2-1,-,TRBV11-2,-,CASSLYGGFSSYNEQFF,TGTGCCAGCAGCTTATATGGGGGGTTCAGCTCCTACAATGAGCAGTTCTTC
TRBJ2-7,-,TRBV19,-,CASSIEAGRSYEQYF,TGTGCCAGTAGTATAGAAGCGGGTCGTTCCTACGAGCAGTACTTC
TRBJ1-1,-,TRBV5-1,few,CASSPGGMNTEAFF,TGCGCCAGCTCCCCGGGGGGGATGAACACTGAAGCTTTCTTT
TRBJ2-1,TRBD1,TRBV6-5,-,CASSPTGAFDEQFF,TGTGCCAGCAGCCCTACAGGGGCGTTTGATGAGCAGTTCTTC
TRBJ2-3,-,TRBV5-1,-,CASSLAVSGGTDTQYF,TGCGCCAGCAGCTTGGCCGTTAGCGGTGGCACAGATACGCAGTATTTT
TRBJ2-7,-,TRBV9,-,CASSVGGGNEQYF,TGTGCCAGCAGCGTAGGCGGGGGCAACGAGCAGTACTTC
TRBJ1-1,-,TRBV7-9,-,CATGRMNTEAFF,TGTGCCACGGGCAGGATGAACACTGAAGCTTTCTTT
TRBJ2-6,-,TRBV7-2,-,CASSFSGANVLTF,TGTGCCAGCAGCTTTTCTGGGGCCAACGTCCTGACTTTC
TRBJ1-2,-,TRBV18,few,CASSPTGANYGYTF,TGTGCCAGCTCACCTACAGGAGCTAACTATGGCTACACCTTC
TRBJ2-7,-,TRBV5-1,-,CASSSEGTYEQYF,TGCGCCAGCAGCTCCGAAGGGACCTACGAGCAGTACTTC
TRBJ2-2,-,TRBV2,-,CASSEQSNTGELFF,TGTGCCAGCAGTGAGCAGTCGAACACCGGGGAGCTGTTTTTT
TRBJ1-5,TRBD1,TRBV16,-,CASRPTGTANQPQHF,TGTGCCAGCAGACCGACCGGGACAGCTAATCAGCCCCAGCATTTT
TRBJ2-7,TRBD2,TRBV7-9,few,CASSPGTSVAYEQYF,TGTGCCAGCAGCCCCGGGACTAGCGTTGCCTACGAGCAGTACTTC
TRBJ2-5,TRBD2,TRBV4-2,-,CASSQDGLAGRTQYF,TGTGCCAGCAGCCAAGATGGGCTAGCGGGACGGACCCAGTACTTC
TRBJ2-3,TRBD1,TRBV6-6,-,CASIDRDRGVYTQYF,TGTGCCAGCATCGACCGGGACAGGGGAGTTTATACGCAGTATTTT
TRBJ1-2,TRBD1,TRBV10-3,few,CAISGGGDRPNYGYTF,TGTGCCATCAGTGGTGGCGGGGACAGACCTAACTATGGCTACACCTTC
TRBJ2-3,TRBD1,TRBV18,-,CASSQDRSSDTQYF,TGTGCCAGCTCACAGGACAGGTCCTCAGATACGCAGTATTTT
TRBJ1-2,-,TRBV7-2,-,CASSLARAKLTHYGYTF,TGTGCCAGCAGCTTAGCGCGAGCCAAACTCACCCACTATGGCTACACCTTC
TRBJ2-2,TRBD2,TRBV5-5,-,CASSFYRTRMNIGELFF,TGTGCCAGCAGCTTTTATAGGACTAGGATGAACATCGGGGAGCTGTTTTTT
TRBJ2-7,TRBD2,TRBV5-1,-,CASSPTSGGYEQYF,TGCGCCAGCAGCCCGACTAGCGGGGGCTACGAGCAGTACTTC